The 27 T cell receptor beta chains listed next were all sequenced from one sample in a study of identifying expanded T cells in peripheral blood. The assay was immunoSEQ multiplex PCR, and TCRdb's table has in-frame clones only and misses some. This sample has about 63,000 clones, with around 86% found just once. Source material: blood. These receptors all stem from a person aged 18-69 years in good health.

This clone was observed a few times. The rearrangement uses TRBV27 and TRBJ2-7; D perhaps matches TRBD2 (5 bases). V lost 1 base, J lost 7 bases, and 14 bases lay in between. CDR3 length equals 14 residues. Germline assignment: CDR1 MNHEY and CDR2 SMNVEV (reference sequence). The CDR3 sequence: CASSLYAVGGEQYF. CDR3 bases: TGTGCCAGCAGTTTATACGCCGTCGGCGGGGAGCAGTACTTC.

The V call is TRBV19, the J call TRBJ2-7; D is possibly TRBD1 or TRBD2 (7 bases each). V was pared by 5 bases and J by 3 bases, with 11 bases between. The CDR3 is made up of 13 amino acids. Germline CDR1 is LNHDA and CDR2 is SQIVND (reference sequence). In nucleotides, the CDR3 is TGTGCCAGTAGTGACAGGGAGGGCTACGAGCAGTACTTC. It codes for CASSDREGYEQYF.

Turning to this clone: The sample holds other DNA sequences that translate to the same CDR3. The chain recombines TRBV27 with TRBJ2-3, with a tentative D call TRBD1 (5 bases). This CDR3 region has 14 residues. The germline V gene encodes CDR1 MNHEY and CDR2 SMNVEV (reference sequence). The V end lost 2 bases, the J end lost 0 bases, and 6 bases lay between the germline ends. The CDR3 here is CASSLGASTDTQYF. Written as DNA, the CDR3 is TGTGCCAGCAGTTTAGGGGCTAGCACAGATACGCAGTATTTT.

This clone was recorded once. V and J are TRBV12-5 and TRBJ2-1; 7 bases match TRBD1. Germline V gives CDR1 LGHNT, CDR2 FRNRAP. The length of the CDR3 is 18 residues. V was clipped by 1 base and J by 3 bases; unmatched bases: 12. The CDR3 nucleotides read TGTGCTAGTGGTTTGGGATCCTTACAGGGGTTACTCTACAATGAGCAGTTCTTC. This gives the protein CASGLGSLQGLLYNEQFF.

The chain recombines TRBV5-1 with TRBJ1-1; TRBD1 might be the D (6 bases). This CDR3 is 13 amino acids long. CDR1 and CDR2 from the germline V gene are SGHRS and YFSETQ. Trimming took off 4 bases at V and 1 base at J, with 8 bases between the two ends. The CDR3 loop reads CASSEQGNTEAFF. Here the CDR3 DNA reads TGCGCCAGCAGCGAACAGGGGAACACTGAAGCTTTCTTT.

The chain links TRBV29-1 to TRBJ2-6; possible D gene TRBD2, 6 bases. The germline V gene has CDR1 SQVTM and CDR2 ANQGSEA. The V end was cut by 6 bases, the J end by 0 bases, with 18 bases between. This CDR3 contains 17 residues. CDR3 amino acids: CSVGWRDPYSGANVLTF. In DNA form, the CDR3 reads TGCAGCGTCGGGTGGAGGGACCCCTACTCTGGGGCCAACGTCCTGACTTTC. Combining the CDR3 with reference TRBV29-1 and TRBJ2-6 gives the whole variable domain SAVISQKPSRDICQRGTSLTIQCQVDSQVTMMFWYRQQPGQSLTLIATANQGSEATYESGFVIDKFPISRPNLTFSTLTVSNMSPEDSSIYLCSVGWRDPYSGANVLTFGAGSRLTVL.

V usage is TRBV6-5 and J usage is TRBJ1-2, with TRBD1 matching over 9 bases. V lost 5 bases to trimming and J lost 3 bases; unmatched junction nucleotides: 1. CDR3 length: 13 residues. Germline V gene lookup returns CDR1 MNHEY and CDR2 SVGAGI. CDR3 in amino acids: CASSRTGDYGYTF. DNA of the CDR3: TGTGCCAGCAGTCGGACAGGGGACTATGGCTACACCTTC.

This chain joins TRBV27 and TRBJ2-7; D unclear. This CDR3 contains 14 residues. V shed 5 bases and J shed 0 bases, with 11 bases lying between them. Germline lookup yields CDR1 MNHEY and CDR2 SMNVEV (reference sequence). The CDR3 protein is CASSRQPSSYEQYF. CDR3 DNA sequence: TGTGCCAGCAGTAGGCAACCGAGCTCCTACGAGCAGTACTTC.

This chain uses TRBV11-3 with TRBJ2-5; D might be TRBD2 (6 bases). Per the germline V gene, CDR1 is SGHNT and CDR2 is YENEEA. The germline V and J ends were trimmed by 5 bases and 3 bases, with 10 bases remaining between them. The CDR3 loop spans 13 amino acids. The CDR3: CASSAPGEETQYF. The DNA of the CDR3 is TGTGCCAGCAGCGCCCCGGGGGAAGAGACCCAGTACTTC. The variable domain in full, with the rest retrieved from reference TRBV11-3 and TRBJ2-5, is EAGVVQSPRYKIIEKKQPVAFWCNPISGHNTLYWYLQNLGQGPELLIRYENEEAVDDSQLPKDRFSAERLKGVDSTLKIQPAELGDSAVYLCASSAPGEETQYFGPGTRLLVL.

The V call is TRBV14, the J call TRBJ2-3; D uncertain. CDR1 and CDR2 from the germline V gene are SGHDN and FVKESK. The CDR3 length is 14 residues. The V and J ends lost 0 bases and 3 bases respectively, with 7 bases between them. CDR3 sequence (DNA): TGTGCCAGCAGCCAAGAATTGGGGACAGATACGCAGTATTTT. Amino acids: CASSQELGTDTQYF.

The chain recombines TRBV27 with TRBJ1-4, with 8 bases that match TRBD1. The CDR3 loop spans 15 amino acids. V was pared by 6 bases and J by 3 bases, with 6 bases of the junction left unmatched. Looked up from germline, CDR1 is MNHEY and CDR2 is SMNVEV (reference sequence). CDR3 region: CASSLGQGPNEKLFF. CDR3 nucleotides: TGTGCCAGCAGCCTAGGACAGGGACCTAATGAAAAACTGTTTTTT.

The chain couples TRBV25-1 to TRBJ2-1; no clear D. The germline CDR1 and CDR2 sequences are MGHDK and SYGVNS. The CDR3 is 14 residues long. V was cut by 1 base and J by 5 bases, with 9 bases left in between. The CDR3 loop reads CASSEFRRHNEQFF. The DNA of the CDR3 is TGTGCCAGCAGTGAATTTAGGCGGCACAATGAGCAGTTCTTC.

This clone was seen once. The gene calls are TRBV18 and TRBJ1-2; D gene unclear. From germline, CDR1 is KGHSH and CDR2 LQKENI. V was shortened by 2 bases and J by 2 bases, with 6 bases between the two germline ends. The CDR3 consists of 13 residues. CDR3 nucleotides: TGTGCCAGCTCACCAACAGTAAACTATGGCTACACCTTC. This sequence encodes CASSPTVNYGYTF.

In DNA, the CDR3 is TGCAGCGTTGAAGCCGGCGTTACAGATACGCAGTATTTT. Protein: CSVEAGVTDTQYF. The chain couples TRBV29-1 to TRBJ2-3; no clear D. This CDR3 has 13 amino acids. Trimming pared 1 base from V and 3 bases from J, leaving 8 bases between. The V gene's germline CDR1 is SQVTM and CDR2 ANQGSEA.

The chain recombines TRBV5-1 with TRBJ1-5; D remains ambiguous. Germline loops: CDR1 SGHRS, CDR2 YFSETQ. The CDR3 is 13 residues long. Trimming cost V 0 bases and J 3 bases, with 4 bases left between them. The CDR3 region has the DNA TGCGCCAGCAGCTTGGATAACAATCAGCCCCAGCATTTT. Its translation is CASSLDNNQPQHF.

CDR3 nucleotide sequence: TGTGCCAGCAGCCAGGCAAGCGGGGTTGGGGCCAACGTCCTGACTTTC. As protein: CASSQASGVGANVLTF. The V gene is TRBV4-2, the J gene TRBJ2-6; the match to TRBD2 covers 7 bases. J gave up 3 bases and V 3 bases, and 5 bases lay outside the gene matches. CDR3 length: 16 residues. CDR1 and CDR2 from the germline V gene are LGHNA and YNFKEQ.

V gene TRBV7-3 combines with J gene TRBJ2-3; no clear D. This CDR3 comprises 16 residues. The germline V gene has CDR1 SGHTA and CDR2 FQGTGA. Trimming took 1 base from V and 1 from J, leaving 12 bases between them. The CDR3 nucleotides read TGTGCCAGCAGCTTAAGTTTCGGCGGCGGCACAGATACGCAGTATTTT. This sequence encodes CASSLSFGGGTDTQYF.

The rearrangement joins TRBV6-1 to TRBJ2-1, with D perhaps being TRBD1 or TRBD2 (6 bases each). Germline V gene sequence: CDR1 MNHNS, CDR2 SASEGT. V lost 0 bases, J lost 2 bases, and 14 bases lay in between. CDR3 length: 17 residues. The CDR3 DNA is TGTGCCAGCAGTGAAGCTGGGGGCGGGGTAACCTACAATGAGCAGTTCTTC. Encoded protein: CASSEAGGGVTYNEQFF.

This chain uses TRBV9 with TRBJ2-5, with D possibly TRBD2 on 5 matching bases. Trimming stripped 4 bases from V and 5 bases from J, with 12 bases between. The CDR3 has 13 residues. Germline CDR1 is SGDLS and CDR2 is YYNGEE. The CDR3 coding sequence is TGTGCCAGCAGCCCAGACGGGGTGGAGACCCAGTACTTC. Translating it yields CASSPDGVETQYF.

DNA of the CDR3: TGTGCCAGCAGCCAAGAAACGGCCAGGGGGGTTGGCTACACCTTC. Protein: CASSQETARGVGYTF. J is TRBJ1-2 and V is TRBV4-2; TRBD1 aligns across 7 bases. The CDR3 totals 15 residues. Germline loops: CDR1 LGHNA, CDR2 YNFKEQ. J gave up 7 bases and V 0 bases, and 8 bases lay outside the gene matches.

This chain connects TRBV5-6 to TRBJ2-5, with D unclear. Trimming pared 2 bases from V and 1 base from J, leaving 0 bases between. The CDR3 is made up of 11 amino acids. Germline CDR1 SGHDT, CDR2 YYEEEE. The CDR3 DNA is TGTGCCAGCAGCTTCCAAGAGACCCAGTACTTC. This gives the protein CASSFQETQYF.

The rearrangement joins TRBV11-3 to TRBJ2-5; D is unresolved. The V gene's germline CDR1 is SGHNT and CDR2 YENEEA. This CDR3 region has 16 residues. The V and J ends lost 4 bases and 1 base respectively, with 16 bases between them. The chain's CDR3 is CASSSLLKVGQETQYF. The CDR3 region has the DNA TGTGCCAGCAGCTCCCTCTTGAAGGTGGGCCAAGAGACCCAGTACTTC.

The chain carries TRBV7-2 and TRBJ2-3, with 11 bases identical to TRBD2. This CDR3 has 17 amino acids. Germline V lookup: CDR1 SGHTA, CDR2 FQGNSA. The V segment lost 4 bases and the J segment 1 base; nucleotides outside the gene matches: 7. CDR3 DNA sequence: TGTGCCAGCAGCTCAACCGGGACTAGCGGACGCACAGATACGCAGTATTTT. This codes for CASSSTGTSGRTDTQYF. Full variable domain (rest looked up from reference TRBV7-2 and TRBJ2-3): GAGVSQSPSNKVTEKGKDVELRCDPISGHTALYWYRQSLGQGLEFLIYFQGNSAPDKSGLPSDRFSAERTGGSVSTLTIQRTQQEDSAVYLCASSSTGTSGRTDTQYFGPGTRLTVL.

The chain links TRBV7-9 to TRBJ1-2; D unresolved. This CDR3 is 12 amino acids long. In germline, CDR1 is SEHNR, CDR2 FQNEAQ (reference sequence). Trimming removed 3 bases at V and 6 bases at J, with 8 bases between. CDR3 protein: CASSFIDDGYTF. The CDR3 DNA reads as TGTGCCAGCAGCTTTATTGATGATGGCTACACCTTC.

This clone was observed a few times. The CDR3 spells CASSSMGQNTEAFF. In nucleotides, the CDR3 is TGTGCCAGCAGCTCGATGGGACAGAACACTGAAGCTTTCTTT. The J gene is TRBJ1-1, the V gene TRBV7-9; D may be TRBD1 (6 bases). V lost 4 bases, J lost 1 base, and 10 bases lay in between. Germline CDR1 and CDR2: SEHNR and FQNEAQ (reference sequence). This CDR3 contains 14 residues.

The DNA of the CDR3 is TGCGCCAGCCGGGCAGGGGGTGGTGGGCAGTTCTTC. The encoded protein is CASRAGGGGQFF. This chain uses TRBV10-2 with TRBJ2-1; TRBD1 matches 7 bases. The length of the CDR3 is 12 residues. V shed 8 bases and J 12 bases; nucleotides not matched to a gene: 10. The germline gives CDR1 WSHSY, CDR2 SAAADI.

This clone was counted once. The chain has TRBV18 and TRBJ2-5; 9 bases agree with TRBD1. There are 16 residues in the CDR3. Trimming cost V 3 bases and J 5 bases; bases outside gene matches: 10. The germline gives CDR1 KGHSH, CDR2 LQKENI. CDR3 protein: CASSPPGTGPSETQYF. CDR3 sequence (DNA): TGTGCCAGCTCACCCCCCGGGACAGGGCCGTCGGAGACCCAGTACTTC.